The clone carrying this T cell receptor (beta chain) has a count of ten or more. What it binds is unknown. The germline V and J ends were trimmed by 4 bases and 3 bases, with 9 bases remaining between them. Germline CDR1 reads SGHVS; CDR2 reads FNYEAQ. This CDR3 region has 14 residues. Researchers sorted naive CD8 T cells as cells that were CD8+CD4-CCR7+CD45RA+. This record belongs to a study of molecular identifiers for immune sequencing clone quantification. Looking at the study overall: In replicates, the authors split RNA from around 20,000 or 100,000 naive CD8 cells five ways and sequenced four. Regarding the study as a whole: The share of molecules held by clones above 20 RNA copies was over 97% in effector cells and under 1% in naive cells.

A single record per CDR3 protein comes from TCRdb applying MiXCR to the PCR reads. The table shows some 680,000 distinct CDR3 sequences, with roughly 27% occurring only once. Specimen: naive CD8+ T cells from blood, with Jurkat cell RNA spiked in. This sample's subset: FACS-sorted CD8+CD4-CCR7+CD45RA+ naive T cells. This sequence joins TRBV7-6 and TRBJ2-2, with a weak D call TRBD2 (6 bases). The receptor's source is a human donor in good health. Some libraries in this study had Jurkat cell RNA spiked in. The CDR3: CASSSLADTGELFF. CDR3 in DNA: TGTGCCAGCAGCTCACTAGCAGACACCGGGGAGCTGTTTTTT.